These 27 T cell receptor beta chains were all obtained from the same sample, sequenced in a study of T cells in Graves' hyperthyroidism and ophthalmopathy. Amplified TCR beta CDR3 regions came from RNA transcripts. The TCR CDR3 first-round RT-PCR relied on the HTBI primer set. TCRdb re-derived calls from the multiplex PCR reads in MiXCR, one entry per CDR3 protein. The sample shows around 370,000 distinct CDR3 sequences, roughly 18% of them seen only once. Sequencing used blood. The receptors here all came from a man aged 18 to 35 with Graves' ophthalmopathy.

This clonotype was seen repeatedly, ten times or more. The CDR3 nucleotides are TGCAGTGCTTTGCCGGGCACTAGCGGGGGGTTGTACGAGCAGTACTTC. As protein: CSALPGTSGGLYEQYF. The chain carries TRBV20-1 and TRBJ2-7, with 12 positions matching TRBD2. CDR1 is DFQATT, CDR2 SNEGSKA, per germline (reference sequence). Trimming took 5 bases from V and 4 from J; bases not matched to a gene: 12. The CDR3 loop spans 16 amino acids.

This clonotype has a handful of counts. The V and J genes are TRBV20-1 and TRBJ1-2; D remains unclear. The CDR3 has 16 amino acids. Trimming left V 2 bases short and J 6 bases short, with 22 bases between. In germline, CDR1 is DFQATT, CDR2 SNEGSKA (reference sequence). DNA for the CDR3: TGCAGTGCTAGAAAGTTGTTGGTCCCACCTATAAATGGCTACACCTTC. Its translation is CSARKLLVPPINGYTF.

A few counts support this clonotype. This rearrangement joins TRBV9 to TRBJ2-7, with TRBD2 identical over 10 bases. The germline CDR1 and CDR2 sequences are SGDLS and YYNGEE. V shed 4 bases, J shed 7 bases, and the junction held 11 bases outside the gene matches. This CDR3 is built from 15 residues. The chain's CDR3 is CASSPRTSGQEEQYF. In DNA form, the CDR3 reads TGTGCCAGCAGCCCCAGGACTAGCGGACAAGAAGAGCAGTACTTC. The variable domain in full, with the rest retrieved from reference TRBV9 and TRBJ2-7, is DSGVTQTPKHLITATGQRVTLRCSPRSGDLSVYWYQQSLDQGLQFLIQYYNGEERAKGNILERFSAQQFPDLHSELNLSSLELGDSALYFCASSPRTSGQEEQYFGPGTRLTVT.

Ten or more counts support this clonotype. This CDR3 is CSARGFENYGYTF. In DNA, the CDR3 is TGCAGTGCTAGAGGATTCGAGAACTATGGCTACACCTTC. The chain employs TRBV20-1 and TRBJ1-2; D call uncertain. The germline CDR1 and CDR2 sequences are DFQATT and SNEGSKA (reference sequence). Trimming removed 1 base at V and 2 bases at J, with 8 bases between. The CDR3 has 13 amino acids.

The genes are TRBV6-1 and TRBJ2-5, with 13 positions matching TRBD2. V lost 8 bases, J lost 5 bases, and 14 bases stayed unmatched. CDR1 and CDR2 (germline): MNHNS, SASEGT. The CDR3 has 17 residues. The DNA of the CDR3 is TGTGCCAGCCCCATGCGGACTAGCGGGGGCCTGGTGGAGACCCAGTACTTC. Its protein is CASPMRTSGGLVETQYF.

This clonotype was detected only a few times. V gene TRBV3-1 combines with J gene TRBJ1-2; D is possibly TRBD1 (5 bases). Germline V lookup: CDR1 LGHDT, CDR2 YNNKEL (reference sequence). The CDR3 has 16 amino acids. Deletions cut 0 bases from V and 2 bases from J, with 13 bases between. The CDR3 coding sequence is TGTGCCAGCAGCCAAGACCTGGCAGGGTGGAACTATGGCTACACCTTC. Translation gives CASSQDLAGWNYGYTF.

The chain recombines TRBV12-3 or TRBV12-4 with TRBJ2-4, with unresolved D. V lost 5 bases, J lost 5 bases, and 13 bases lay in between. The CDR3 is made up of 14 amino acids. The CDR3 DNA follows: TGTGCCAGCAGTGCCCCCTGGAAGGAAAACATTCAGTACTTC. Protein: CASSAPWKENIQYF.

The chain recombines TRBV6-1 with TRBJ1-1; D not resolved. CDR3 length: 17 amino acids. Trimming removed 0 bases from V and 11 bases from J, with 25 bases in between. Per germline, CDR1 MNHNS and CDR2 SASEGT. The CDR3 reads CASSEAPIVAGRGLAFF. The CDR3 DNA is TGTGCCAGCAGTGAAGCCCCCATCGTTGCGGGCCGAGGGTTGGCTTTCTTT.

This clonotype was seen at least ten times. The chain uses TRBV5-5 and TRBJ1-2; unclear D gene. Germline CDR1 reads SGHKS; CDR2 reads YYEKEE (reference sequence). This CDR3 region has 13 residues. The V end was cut by 0 bases, the J end by 2 bases, with 5 bases between. This CDR3 is CASSLAGNYGYTF. The CDR3 nucleotides read TGTGCCAGCAGCTTGGCAGGAAACTATGGCTACACCTTC.

The sample holds a few counts of this clonotype. The rearrangement uses TRBV10-3 and TRBJ2-2; D is uncertain. V was trimmed by 6 bases and J by 4 bases, leaving 18 bases between them. CDR3 length: 16 amino acids. Per germline, CDR1 ENHRY and CDR2 SYGVKD. The CDR3 is CAIRGTPTPSTGELFF. Here the CDR3 DNA reads TGTGCCATCAGGGGTACTCCTACTCCTTCCACCGGGGAGCTGTTTTTT.

Ten or more counts support this clonotype. This chain joins TRBV5-1 and TRBJ2-1, with D perhaps matching TRBD1 (6 bases). Deletions cut 4 bases from V and 0 bases from J, with 26 bases between. Germline CDR1 is SGHRS and CDR2 is YFSETQ. The CDR3 runs 20 residues. In nucleotides, the CDR3 is TGCGCCAGCAGCCCGACCGGGACAATCCCAAAGATTGCCTCCTACAATGAGCAGTTCTTC. Protein: CASSPTGTIPKIASYNEQFF.

V is TRBV6-1 and J is TRBJ1-1; TRBD1 might be the D (5 bases). The V end was cut by 5 bases, the J end by 1 base, with 23 bases between. The CDR3 runs to 18 residues. Germline V gene data show CDR1 as MNHNS and CDR2 as SASEGT. The CDR3 protein is CASSPPGGGGWGNTEAFF. The CDR3 nucleotides are TGTGCCAGCAGTCCCCCCGGGGGGGGAGGATGGGGGAACACTGAAGCTTTCTTT.

The gene calls are TRBV7-6 and TRBJ2-5; 11 bases align to TRBD2. CDR1 is SGHVS, CDR2 FNYEAQ, per germline. CDR3 length: 17 residues. V gave up 5 bases and J gave up 2 bases; unmatched junction bases: 10. CDR3 sequence reads: CASSQERLAGTQETQYF. The CDR3 DNA sequence: TGTGCCAGCAGCCAAGAGCGACTAGCGGGGACTCAAGAGACCCAGTACTTC.

The sample holds many counts of this clonotype. CDR3 loop: CASSFLGEFGYTF. Written as DNA, the CDR3 is TGTGCCAGCAGTTTTTTGGGGGAATTTGGCTACACCTTC. This chain links TRBV12-3 or TRBV12-4 with TRBJ1-2, with a possible D match to TRBD1 (5 bases). The V and J ends lost 3 bases and 7 bases respectively, with 12 bases between them. The CDR3 runs to 13 residues.

This clonotype was counted only a few times. This chain uses TRBV14 with TRBJ1-1, with D perhaps matching TRBD1 (5 bases). There are 15 residues in the CDR3. V was pared by 6 bases and J by 1 base, with 15 bases between. Germline V CDR1 and CDR2: SGHDN, FVKESK. As DNA, the CDR3 is TGTGCCAGCAGTCCAGGGAGTCTGGGGAACACTGAAGCTTTCTTT. This gives the protein CASSPGSLGNTEAFF.

J is TRBJ2-2 and V is TRBV29-1; D is unresolved. CDR1 is SQVTM, CDR2 ANQGSEA, per germline. The CDR3 runs to 13 residues. V was cut by 7 bases and J by 3 bases, with 12 bases left in between. The CDR3: CSAVPGDTGELFF. DNA for the CDR3: TGCAGCGCGGTGCCGGGCGACACCGGGGAGCTGTTTTTT.

Note on this clonotype: This could be a read error, since a much larger clone is one nucleotide away. The chain joins TRBV20-1 to TRBJ1-6; D unclear. Germline V gene sequence: CDR1 DFQATT, CDR2 SNEGSKA (reference sequence). This CDR3 region has 14 residues. CDR3 loop: CSAGESSHNSPLHF. CDR3 bases: TGCAGTGCTGGGGAAAGCTCCCATAATTCACCCCTCCACTTT.

Many counts were recorded for this clonotype. This chain links TRBV5-5 with TRBJ1-5; 9 nucleotides match TRBD1. Germline V CDR1 and CDR2: SGHKS, YYEKEE (reference sequence). V was clipped by 4 bases and J by 5 bases; unmatched bases: 10. CDR3 length equals 16 residues. The chain's CDR3 is CASSKDPGQGHQPQHF. Here the CDR3 DNA reads TGTGCCAGCAGCAAAGACCCGGGACAGGGCCATCAGCCCCAGCATTTT.

This clonotype was detected ten times or more. The chain recombines TRBV7-9 with TRBJ2-2, with D perhaps matching TRBD2 (7 bases). The CDR3 sequence is 16 residues long. V lost 5 bases, J lost 2 bases, and 15 bases lay in between. In germline, CDR1 is SEHNR, CDR2 FQNEAQ (reference sequence). CDR3 loop: CASSPTGGPNTGELFF. The CDR3 DNA is TGTGCCAGCAGCCCTACGGGGGGCCCCAACACCGGGGAGCTGTTTTTT.

This clonotype has at least ten counts. This chain uses TRBV27 with TRBJ2-7; the D is unclear. V lost 6 bases and J 4 bases, leaving 7 bases between the germline ends. This CDR3 contains 11 residues. Germline V CDR1 and CDR2: MNHEY, SMNVEV (reference sequence). This CDR3 reads CASRSVYEQYF. CDR3 nucleotide sequence: TGTGCCAGCAGATCCGTGTACGAGCAGTACTTC.

This clonotype was counted ten times or more. The J gene is TRBJ1-5, the V gene TRBV5-1; possibly TRBD1 for D (6 bases). Trimming stripped 0 bases from V and 6 bases from J, with 7 bases between. Per germline, CDR1 SGHRS and CDR2 YFSETQ. This CDR3 contains 13 residues. The CDR3 region is CASSLDRAQPQHF. The CDR3 DNA reads TGCGCCAGCAGCTTGGACAGGGCTCAGCCCCAGCATTTT.

The chain recombines TRBV29-1 with TRBJ2-7; tentative D call: TRBD1 (6 bases). CDR1 is SQVTM, CDR2 ANQGSEA, per germline. CDR3 length: 13 amino acids. Trimming cost V 4 bases and J 0 bases, with 10 bases left between them. The CDR3 bases are TGCAGCGTTGGCGGCAGGGGCTCCTACGAGCAGTACTTC. Protein product: CSVGGRGSYEQYF.

This clonotype was detected a few times. The chain is built from TRBV11-2 and TRBJ2-2; no definite D call. The CDR3 runs to 13 residues. In germline, CDR1 is SGHAT, CDR2 FQNNGV. With 5 bases removed from V and 8 bases from J, the gap between germline ends came to 12 bases. This chain's CDR3 is CASSLRPEGELFF. The CDR3 DNA sequence: TGTGCCAGCAGCCTCCGACCCGAGGGGGAGCTGTTTTTT.

The sample holds many counts of this clonotype. The J gene is TRBJ2-4, the V gene TRBV7-2; D unclear. Trimming shortened V by 5 bases and J by 0 bases, and 14 bases separated the two germline ends. The CDR3 has 16 residues. The germline V gene has CDR1 SGHTA and CDR2 FQGNSA. The CDR3 region is CASSVTPTVAKNIQYF. DNA of the CDR3: TGTGCCAGCAGCGTCACACCGACGGTAGCCAAAAACATTCAGTACTTC. Full variable domain (missing parts from reference TRBV7-2 and TRBJ2-4): GAGVSQSPSNKVTEKGKDVELRCDPISGHTALYWYRQSLGQGLEFLIYFQGNSAPDKSGLPSDRFSAERTGGSVSTLTIQRTQQEDSAVYLCASSVTPTVAKNIQYFGAGTRLSVL.

This clonotype turned up a few times. V and J are TRBV27 and TRBJ2-1; D unclear. V was trimmed by 9 bases and J by 4 bases, leaving 13 bases between them. Germline assignment: CDR1 MNHEY and CDR2 SMNVEV (reference sequence). The CDR3 is made up of 13 amino acids. The CDR3 bases are TGTGCCAGTGGGAAGGAGCAATACAATGAGCAGTTCTTC. It translates to CASGKEQYNEQFF.

This clonotype was counted between two and nine times. J is TRBJ2-5 and V is TRBV4-1, with 10 bases matching TRBD1. Losses at the gene ends were 3 bases for V and 1 base for J; bases not matched to a gene: 5. Germline CDR1 and CDR2: MGHRA and YSYEKL. This CDR3 has 16 residues. The CDR3 DNA reads TGCGCCAGCAGCCAGCCCGGGACAGGGGTCCAAGAGACCCAGTACTTC. Translated, it gives CASSQPGTGVQETQYF.

On this clonotype: Since a much larger clone is just one base distant, this may be a read error. The rearrangement uses TRBV20-1 and TRBJ1-2; tentative D call: TRBD1 (6 bases). Per germline, CDR1 DFQATT and CDR2 SNEGSKA (reference sequence). CDR3 size: 13 residues. CDR3 sequence (DNA): TGCAGTGCTAGAGAGTACAGGGACTATGGCTGCACCTTC. Translation gives CSAREYRDYGCTF.